The 21 T cell receptor beta chains given below trace back to one sample, sequenced in a study of T cell responses to AZD1222 COVID-19 vaccine. The protocol was immunoSEQ multiplex PCR, while the TCRdb copy is restricted to in-frame clones and leaves out a portion. Of about 180,000 clones listed, 88% are singletons. This specimen consisted of peripheral blood, obtained 28 days after the second AZD1222 dose. Receptors originate from an adult who received the AZD1222 COVID-19 vaccine.

V is TRBV6-1 and J is TRBJ1-5; 7 bases are a match to TRBD1. Per the germline V gene, CDR1 is MNHNS and CDR2 is SASEGT. J was trimmed by 7 bases and V by 0 bases; bases with no gene match: 0. This CDR3 comprises 13 residues. Here the CDR3 reads CASSEARGQPQHF. Written as DNA, the CDR3 is TGTGCCAGCAGTGAAGCCAGGGGGCAGCCCCAGCATTTT.

The chain carries TRBV6-6 and TRBJ1-1; D is possibly TRBD1 (5 bases). CDR3 length equals 15 residues. Germline-derived CDR1 and CDR2 are MNHNY and SVGAGI (reference sequence). Trimming pared 7 bases from V and 2 bases from J, leaving 17 bases between. The chain's CDR3 is CASNYRGISNTEAFF. DNA of the CDR3: TGTGCCAGCAACTACCGGGGCATCTCAAACACTGAAGCTTTCTTT.

V and J are TRBV6-2 or TRBV6-3 and TRBJ1-2; possibly TRBD1 for D (5 bases). Germline CDR1 MNHEY, CDR2 SVGEGT. V dropped 3 bases and J dropped 8 bases, with 16 bases sitting between them. The CDR3 is 14 residues long. The CDR3 coding sequence is TGTGCCAGCAGTTATCGCAGGGATTCCAGCGGCTACACCTTC. As protein: CASSYRRDSSGYTF.

The table lists this clone with a count of one. V is TRBV6-1 and J is TRBJ2-3, with D tentatively TRBD1 (5 bases). Trimming shortened V by 0 bases and J by 3 bases, and 13 bases separated the two germline ends. The CDR3 runs 16 residues. Germline V gene data show CDR1 as MNHNS and CDR2 as SASEGT. In DNA form, the CDR3 reads TGTGCCAGCAGTGAAGCTAGCAGGGCCATTACAGATACGCAGTATTTT. Its protein product is CASSEASRAITDTQYF.

The rearrangement links TRBV11-2 to TRBJ2-2; D call uncertain. The V gene's germline CDR1 is SGHAT and CDR2 FQNNGV. The CDR3 sequence is 13 residues long. Between the trimmed V and J ends, which lost 2 bases and 0 bases, there was a span of 1 base. This CDR3 is CASSLTNTGELFF. CDR3 coding DNA: TGTGCCAGCAGCTTAACGAACACCGGGGAGCTGTTTTTT.

Here the CDR3 DNA reads TGTGCCAGCAGCGTAGGTTTAAGGGGAGGCACTGAAGCTTTCTTT. Its translation: CASSVGLRGGTEAFF. The chain links TRBV9 to TRBJ1-1; tentatively, D is TRBD1 (5 bases). The CDR3 loop spans 15 amino acids. The germline V and J ends were trimmed by 0 bases and 4 bases, with 13 bases remaining between them. Germline CDR1 and CDR2: SGDLS and YYNGEE.

The chain uses TRBV7-2 and TRBJ1-2; 7 bases align to TRBD1. The ends lost 4 bases at V and 8 bases at J; junction bases unmatched: 16. The germline V gene has CDR1 SGHTA and CDR2 FQGNSA. CDR3 length equals 16 residues. The CDR3 nucleotides read TGTGCCAGCAGCTCCTCCGGGACAGCCACCTTGGGAGGCTACACCTTC. Translation: CASSSSGTATLGGYTF.

Remarks on this clone: At one end the junction does not follow the germline gene, possibly because of a read error. The chain employs TRBV7-7 and TRBJ2-5, with 8 nucleotides matching TRBD2. CDR3 length: 15 residues. Germline V gene data show CDR1 as SSHAT and CDR2 as FNYEAQ (reference sequence). CDR3 sequence reads: CASSLAGLSVETQYF. The DNA for the CDR3 is TGTGCTAGCAGCTTAGCGGGACTATCTGTGGAGACCCAGTACTTC.

This clone was counted a few times. This rearrangement joins TRBV20-1 to TRBJ2-1; D uncertain. The CDR3 is 11 residues long. Germline lookup yields CDR1 DFQATT and CDR2 SNEGSKA (reference sequence). V lost 7 bases, J lost 4 bases, and 8 bases lay in between. The CDR3 DNA follows: TGCAGTGGAGACAAGTACAATGAGCAGTTCTTC. Its protein is CSGDKYNEQFF.

This chain uses TRBV24-1 with TRBJ2-1; 8 bases align to TRBD2. V was clipped by 9 bases and J by 6 bases; unmatched bases: 3. Germline CDR1 and CDR2: KGHDR and SFDVKD. CDR3 length: 12 amino acids. DNA of the CDR3: TGTGCCACCCGGGGGGGGTTCAATGAGCAGTTCTTC. It is translated as CATRGGFNEQFF.

J is TRBJ2-3 and V is TRBV11-2; 9 bases line up with TRBD2. The CDR3 is 15 amino acids. From germline, CDR1 is SGHAT and CDR2 FQNNGV. Unmatched junction bases numbered 5, after V lost 3 bases and J lost 4 bases. CDR3 sequence: CASSLNSGGADTQYF. CDR3 nucleotides: TGTGCCAGCAGCTTGAATAGCGGGGGCGCAGATACGCAGTATTTT.

The chain uses TRBV18 and TRBJ1-3; a weak D match, TRBD1 (5 bases). This CDR3 comprises 14 residues. With 5 bases removed from V and 1 base from J, the gap between germline ends came to 9 bases. The germline gives CDR1 KGHSH, CDR2 LQKENI. The CDR3 DNA reads TGTGCCAGCTCATCGACAGTGTCTGGAAACACCATATATTTT. This translates into CASSSTVSGNTIYF.

The chain has TRBV5-6 and TRBJ1-2; D unresolved. The CDR3 spans 15 residues. Trimming stripped 1 base from V and 4 bases from J, with 14 bases between. The germline V gene has CDR1 SGHDT and CDR2 YYEEEE. As DNA, the CDR3 is TGTGCCAGCAGCTTGTGGGTTTCTAGTGGCTATGGCTACACCTTC. Its protein is CASSLWVSSGYGYTF.

This chain joins TRBV5-1 and TRBJ2-2, with TRBD1 identical over 7 bases. CDR1 SGHRS and CDR2 YFSETQ come from the germline V gene. There are 14 residues in the CDR3. The junction had 4 bases not matched to a gene; V was cut back by 4 bases and J by 4 bases. Written as DNA, the CDR3 is TGCGCCAGCAGCCCATGGGACAGCACCGGGGAGCTGTTTTTT. Amino acid sequence: CASSPWDSTGELFF.

The chain carries TRBV28 and TRBJ1-2, with unresolved D. Germline assignment: CDR1 MDHEN and CDR2 SYDVKM. The CDR3 consists of 14 residues. Trimming left V 4 bases short and J 4 bases short, with 13 bases between. The chain's CDR3 is CASSSGRGSYGYTF. CDR3 DNA: TGTGCCAGCAGTTCCGGACGAGGATCCTATGGCTACACCTTC.

This chain's CDR3 is CASSLAFGGTASNYGYTF. The CDR3 DNA is TGCGCCAGCAGCTTGGCCTTCGGCGGGACAGCAAGTAACTATGGCTACACCTTC. V and J are TRBV5-1 and TRBJ1-2, with 7 positions matching TRBD1. The ends lost 0 bases at V and 1 base at J; junction bases unmatched: 12. The CDR3 runs 18 residues. Germline V gives CDR1 SGHRS, CDR2 YFSETQ.

This chain uses TRBV19 with TRBJ2-7; maybe TRBD1 (6 bases). The CDR3 is 13 amino acids. In germline, CDR1 is LNHDA, CDR2 SQIVND (reference sequence). Trimming stripped 5 bases from V and 5 bases from J, with 13 bases between. In DNA, the CDR3 is TGTGCCAGTAGTCCGTCAGGGGACAACGAGCAGTACTTC. Encoded protein: CASSPSGDNEQYF.

V is TRBV10-3 and J is TRBJ2-3; 7 nucleotides match TRBD2. Looked up from germline, CDR1 is ENHRY and CDR2 is SYGVKD. J gave up 2 bases and V 1 base, and 6 bases lay outside the gene matches. The CDR3 extends over 16 amino acids. CDR3 coding DNA: TGTGCCATCAGTGAGTTCAGCGGGGAAATCACAGATACGCAGTATTTT. This translates into CAISEFSGEITDTQYF.

This chain joins TRBV19 and TRBJ1-6; possibly TRBD1 for D (5 bases). V was shortened by 5 bases and J by 8 bases, with 16 bases between the two germline ends. The CDR3 is 15 residues long. The germline V gene encodes CDR1 LNHDA and CDR2 SQIVND (reference sequence). CDR3 coding DNA: TGTGCCAGTAGTTCGACGGACGGGGCGCATTCACCCCTCCACTTT. Protein: CASSSTDGAHSPLHF.

CDR3 sequence: CASSLQGTDTQYF. The CDR3 coding sequence is TGTGCCAGCAGCTTACAGGGGACAGATACGCAGTATTTT. J is TRBJ2-3 and V is TRBV12-3 or TRBV12-4, with 7 bases fitting TRBD1. The CDR3 contains 13 residues. The J segment lost 3 bases and the V segment lost 6 bases, leaving 3 bases of the junction unmatched.

CDR3 nucleotide sequence: TGCAGCGTTAGGGGGACAGCTAACTATGGCTACACCTTC. Translation gives CSVRGTANYGYTF. The V and J genes are TRBV29-1 and TRBJ1-2; 7 nucleotides align to TRBD1. Trimming removed 5 bases from V and 0 bases from J; junction bases left unmatched: 3. This CDR3 has 13 amino acids. From germline, CDR1 is SQVTM and CDR2 ANQGSEA.